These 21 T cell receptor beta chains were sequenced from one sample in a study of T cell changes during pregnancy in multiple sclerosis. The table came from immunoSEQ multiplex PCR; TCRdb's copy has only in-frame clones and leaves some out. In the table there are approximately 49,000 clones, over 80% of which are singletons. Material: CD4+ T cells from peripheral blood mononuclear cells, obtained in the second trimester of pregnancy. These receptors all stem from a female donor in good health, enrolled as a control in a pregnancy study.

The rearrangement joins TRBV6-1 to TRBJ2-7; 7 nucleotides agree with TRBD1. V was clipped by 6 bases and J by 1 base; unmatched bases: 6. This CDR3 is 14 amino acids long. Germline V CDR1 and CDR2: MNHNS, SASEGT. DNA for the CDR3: TGTGCCAGCAGACAGGGGACCGGTTCCTACGAGCAGTACTTC. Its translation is CASRQGTGSYEQYF.

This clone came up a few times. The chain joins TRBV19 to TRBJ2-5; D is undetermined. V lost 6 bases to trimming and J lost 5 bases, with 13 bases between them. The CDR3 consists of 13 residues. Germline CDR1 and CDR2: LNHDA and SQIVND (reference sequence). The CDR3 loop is CASRFSSTETQYF. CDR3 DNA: TGTGCCAGTAGGTTTTCGTCGACTGAGACCCAGTACTTC.

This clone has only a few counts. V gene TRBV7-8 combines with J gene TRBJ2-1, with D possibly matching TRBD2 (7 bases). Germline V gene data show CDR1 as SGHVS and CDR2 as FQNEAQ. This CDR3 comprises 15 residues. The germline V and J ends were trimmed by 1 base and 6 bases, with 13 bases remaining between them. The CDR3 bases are TGTGCCAGCAGCTTAGGGGCCGGGGGGCCCAATGAGCAGTTCTTC. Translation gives CASSLGAGGPNEQFF.

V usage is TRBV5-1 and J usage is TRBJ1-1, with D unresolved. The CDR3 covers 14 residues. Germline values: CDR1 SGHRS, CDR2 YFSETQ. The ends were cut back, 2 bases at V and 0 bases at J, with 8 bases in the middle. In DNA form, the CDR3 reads TGCGCCAGCAGCTTTGGGCCTGTGAACACTGAAGCTTTCTTT. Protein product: CASSFGPVNTEAFF. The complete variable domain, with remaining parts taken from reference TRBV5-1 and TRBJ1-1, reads KAGVTQTPRYLIKTRGQQVTLSCSPISGHRSVSWYQQTPGQGLQFLFEYFSETQRNKGNFPGRFSGRQFSNSRSEMNVSTLELGDSALYLCASSFGPVNTEAFFGQGTRLTVV.

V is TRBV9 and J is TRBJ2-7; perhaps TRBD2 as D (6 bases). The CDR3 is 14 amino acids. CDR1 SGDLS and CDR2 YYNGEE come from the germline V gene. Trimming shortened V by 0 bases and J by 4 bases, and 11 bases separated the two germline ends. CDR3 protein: CASSVGGEEYEQYF. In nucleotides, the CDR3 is TGTGCCAGCAGCGTAGGCGGGGAAGAATACGAGCAGTACTTC.

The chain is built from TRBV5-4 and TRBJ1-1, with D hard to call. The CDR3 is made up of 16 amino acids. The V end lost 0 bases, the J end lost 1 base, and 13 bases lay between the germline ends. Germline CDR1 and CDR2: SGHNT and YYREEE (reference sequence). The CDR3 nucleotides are TGTGCCAGCAGCTTGGGGAGGTCGGGGTGGAACACTGAAGCTTTCTTT. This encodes CASSLGRSGWNTEAFF.

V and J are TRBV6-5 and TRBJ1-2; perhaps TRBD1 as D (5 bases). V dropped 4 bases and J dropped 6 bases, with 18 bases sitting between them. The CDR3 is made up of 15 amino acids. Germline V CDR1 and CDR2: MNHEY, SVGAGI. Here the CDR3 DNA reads TGTGCCAGCAGTTCCCGAAGTCCAGGGCTGGATGGCTACACCTTC. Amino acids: CASSSRSPGLDGYTF.

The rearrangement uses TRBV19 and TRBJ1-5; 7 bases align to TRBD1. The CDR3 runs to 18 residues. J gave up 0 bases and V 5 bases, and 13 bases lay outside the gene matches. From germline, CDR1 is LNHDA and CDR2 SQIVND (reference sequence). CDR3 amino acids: CASSPSGQLIYSNQPQHF. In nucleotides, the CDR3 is TGTGCCAGTAGTCCGTCGGGACAGTTGATTTATAGCAATCAGCCCCAGCATTTT.

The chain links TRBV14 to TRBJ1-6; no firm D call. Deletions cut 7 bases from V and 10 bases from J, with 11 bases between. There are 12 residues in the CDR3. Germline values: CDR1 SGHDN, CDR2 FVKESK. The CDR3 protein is CASKFFGSPLHF. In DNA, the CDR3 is TGTGCCAGCAAATTTTTCGGGTCACCCCTCCACTTT.

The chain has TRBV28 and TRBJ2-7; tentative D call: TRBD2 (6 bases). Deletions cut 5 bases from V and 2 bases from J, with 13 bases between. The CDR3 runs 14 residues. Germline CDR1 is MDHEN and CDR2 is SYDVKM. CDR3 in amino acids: CASSTGTVTYEQYF. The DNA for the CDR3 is TGTGCCAGCAGTACCGGGACTGTAACCTACGAGCAGTACTTC.

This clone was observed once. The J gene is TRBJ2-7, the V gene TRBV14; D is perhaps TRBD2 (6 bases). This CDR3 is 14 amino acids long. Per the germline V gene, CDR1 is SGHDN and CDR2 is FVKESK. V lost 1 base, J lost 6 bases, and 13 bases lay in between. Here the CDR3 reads CASSQVQWGVEQYF. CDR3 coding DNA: TGTGCCAGCAGCCAAGTGCAGTGGGGGGTCGAGCAGTACTTC.

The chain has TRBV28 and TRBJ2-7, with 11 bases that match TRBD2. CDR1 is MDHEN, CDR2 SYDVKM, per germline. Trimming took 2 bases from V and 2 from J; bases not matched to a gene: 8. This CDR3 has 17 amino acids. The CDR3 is CASSLGTSGSGTYEQYF. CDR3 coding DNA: TGTGCCAGCAGTTTAGGGACTAGCGGCAGTGGCACCTACGAGCAGTACTTC.

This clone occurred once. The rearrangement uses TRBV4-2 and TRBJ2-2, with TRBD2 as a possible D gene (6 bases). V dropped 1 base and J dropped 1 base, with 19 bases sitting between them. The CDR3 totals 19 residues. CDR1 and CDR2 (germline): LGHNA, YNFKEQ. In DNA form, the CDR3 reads TGTGCCAGCAGCCAAGTTGGGAATAGCGGTTACCAGAACACCGGGGAGCTGTTTTTT. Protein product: CASSQVGNSGYQNTGELFF.

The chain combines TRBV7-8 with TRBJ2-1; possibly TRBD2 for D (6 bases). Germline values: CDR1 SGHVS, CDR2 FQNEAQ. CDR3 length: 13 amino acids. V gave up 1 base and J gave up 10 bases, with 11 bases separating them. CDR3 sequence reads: CASSLGTTEEQFF. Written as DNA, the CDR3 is TGTGCCAGCAGCTTAGGGACTACGGAGGAGCAGTTCTTC.

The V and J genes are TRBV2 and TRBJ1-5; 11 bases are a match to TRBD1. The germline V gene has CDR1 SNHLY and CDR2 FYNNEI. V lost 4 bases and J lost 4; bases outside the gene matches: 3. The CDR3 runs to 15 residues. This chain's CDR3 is CASSGTGGRNQPQHF. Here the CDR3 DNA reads TGTGCCAGCAGTGGGACAGGGGGCCGGAATCAGCCCCAGCATTTT. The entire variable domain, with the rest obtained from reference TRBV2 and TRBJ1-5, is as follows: EPEVTQTPSHQVTQMGQEVILRCVPISNHLYFYWYRQILGQKVEFLVSFYNNEISEKSEIFDDQFSVERPDGSNFTLKIRSTKLEDSAMYFCASSGTGGRNQPQHFGDGTRLSIL.

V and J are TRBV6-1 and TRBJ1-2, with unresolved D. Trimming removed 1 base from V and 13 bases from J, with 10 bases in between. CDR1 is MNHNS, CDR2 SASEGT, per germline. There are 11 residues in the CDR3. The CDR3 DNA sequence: TGTGCCAGCAGTGAAGAATACAGATCCACCTTC. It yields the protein CASSEEYRSTF.

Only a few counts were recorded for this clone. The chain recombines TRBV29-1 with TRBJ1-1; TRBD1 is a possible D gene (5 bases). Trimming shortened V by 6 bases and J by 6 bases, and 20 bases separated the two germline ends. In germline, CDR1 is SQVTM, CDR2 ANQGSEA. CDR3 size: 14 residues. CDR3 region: CSVAGYPIMPEAFF. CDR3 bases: TGCAGCGTAGCAGGGTACCCCATCATGCCTGAAGCTTTCTTT.

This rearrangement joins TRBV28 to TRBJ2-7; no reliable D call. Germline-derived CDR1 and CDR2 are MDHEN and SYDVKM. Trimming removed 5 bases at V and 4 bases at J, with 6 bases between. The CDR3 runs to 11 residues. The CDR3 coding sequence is TGTGCCAGCAGTCAGATTTACGAGCAGTACTTC. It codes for CASSQIYEQYF.

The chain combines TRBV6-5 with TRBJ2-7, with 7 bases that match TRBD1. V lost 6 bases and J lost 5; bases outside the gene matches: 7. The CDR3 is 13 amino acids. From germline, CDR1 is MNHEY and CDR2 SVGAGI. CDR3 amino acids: CASRKGAMNEQYF. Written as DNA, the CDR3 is TGTGCCAGCAGGAAGGGGGCGATGAACGAGCAGTACTTC.

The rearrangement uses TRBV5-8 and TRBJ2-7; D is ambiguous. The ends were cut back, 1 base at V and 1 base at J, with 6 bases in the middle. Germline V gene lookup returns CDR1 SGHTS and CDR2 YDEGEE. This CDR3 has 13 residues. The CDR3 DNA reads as TGTGCCAGCAGCTTGACTCCTTCCTACGAGCAGTACTTC. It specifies CASSLTPSYEQYF.

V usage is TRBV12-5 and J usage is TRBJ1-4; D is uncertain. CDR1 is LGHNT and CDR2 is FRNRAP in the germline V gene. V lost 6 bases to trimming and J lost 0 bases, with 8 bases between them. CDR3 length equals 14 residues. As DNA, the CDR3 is TGTGCTAGTGGCCGTGACTCAACTAATGAAAAACTGTTTTTT. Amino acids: CASGRDSTNEKLFF.